This T cell receptor beta chain was documented in a study of blood T cell repertoires in COVID-19. About the research overall: The United States, Italy and Spain supplied acute and convalescent COVID-19 samples. T cells, B-cell-depleted T cells, or PBMCs provided the cDNA or gDNA that served as material.

Original methodology: It was from reference gene primer amplification that nucleated cell counts were estimated. Sequencing used immunoSEQ multiplex PCR; TCRdb keeps in-frame clones, though not all of them. Clone size and V and J calls were adopted from that table, with D and trimming inferred from the DNA. The sample has 250,000 to 350,000 clones; 85% to 90% are singletons. Across under 25 US areas, participants ranged in age from about 18 to 90 years. CDR3 length: 13 amino acids. Germline CDR1 SGDLS, CDR2 YYNGEE. Trimming shortened V by 1 base and J by 4 bases, and 7 bases separated the two germline ends.

The J gene is TRBJ2-3, the V gene TRBV9; D possibly corresponds to TRBD1 (5 bases). The clonotype was recovered from a young woman who had recovered from COVID-19. Sequences were obtained from PBMCs or T cells enriched from blood (not recorded which). CDR3: CASSVQGADTQYF. CDR3 DNA sequence: TGTGCCAGCAGCGTACAGGGTGCAGATACGCAGTATTTT.